This T cell receptor beta chain was retrieved from a study of T cells in Graves' hyperthyroidism and ophthalmopathy. Clinical symptoms, serum thyroxine and TRAb, thyroid ultrasound and orbital computed tomography together formed the diagnostic basis. Template material for amplifying TCR beta CDR3 regions consisted of RNA transcripts. HTBI primers were used for first-round RT-PCR of the TCR CDR3. MiXCR, applied by TCRdb to the multiplex PCR reads, yields one record per CDR3 protein. The repertoire holds 550,000 to 800,000 distinct CDR3 sequences, less than 20% seen once, with around 7.7% in the top ten. This clonotype was recorded at least ten times. Its antigen remains unidentified. The CDR3 has 15 amino acids. Unmatched junction bases numbered 3, after V lost 1 base and J lost 0 bases. CDR1 is GTSNPN, CDR2 SVGIG, per germline (reference sequence). Study-level results: A median approximately 6.8 months before onset, the model predicted ophthalmopathy. Stable hyperthyroidism and ophthalmopathy were separated using 13 V-J signatures. In blood, most of the thyroid clonotypes expanded above 0.001 were also present.

The J gene is TRBJ2-1, the V gene TRBV30; 7 nucleotides align to TRBD1. This TCR was sampled from a young man with Graves' hyperthyroidism. The specimen sequenced was blood. The CDR3 here is CAWSGTGGSYNEQFF. DNA for the CDR3: TGTGCCTGGAGTGGGACAGGAGGCTCCTACAATGAGCAGTTCTTC.